Included here is one T cell receptor (beta chain) sequence, with context. These data are taken from a study of blood T cell repertoires in COVID-19. Study as a whole: Acute-phase and convalescent COVID-19 samples originated in the United States, Italy and Spain. PBMCs, B-cell-depleted T cells, or T cells provided the cDNA or gDNA that made up the material.

CDR3 length: 14 residues. Germline V CDR1 and CDR2: MNHEY, SMNVEV (reference sequence). The V gene end was trimmed by 6 bases and the J gene end by 4 bases; junction bases not matched to a gene: 3. Original processing methods: Amplifying reference gene primers gave estimates of nucleated cell counts. Produced via immunoSEQ multiplex PCR; TCRdb's table is partial and in-frame only. V, J and clone size are taken as reported in that table, and D and trimming were inferred from the DNA itself. This repertoire shows 100,000 to 150,000 clones, approximately 81% found once; its top ten account for 9.5% to 15%.

The sample consisted of peripheral blood. This clonotype originated in a woman under 40 who had recovered from COVID-19. This chain links TRBV27 with TRBJ2-1; 10 bases align to TRBD2. The CDR3 bases are TGTGCCAGCAGGGGGACTAGCGTGTACAATGAGCAGTTCTTC. This encodes CASRGTSVYNEQFF.